The 14 T cell receptor beta chains below all came from one sample that was sequenced in a study of T-cell reconstitution after alpha-beta-depleted transplantation in children. Unique molecular identifiers were incorporated into the prepared TCRbeta library. Via MiXCR, TCRdb re-called the PCR reads, giving one row per CDR3 protein. The sample records around 130,000 distinct CDR3 sequences, 8% to 10% being singletons. Sequencing was performed on PBMCs, mostly from graft donor cells, taken 180 days after TCRalphabeta/CD19-depleted stem cell transplant. These receptors were collected from a girl less than two years old who had a stem cell transplant for combined immunodeficiency, so the T cells may come from the graft donor.

This clonotype was seen only a few times. This chain uses TRBV11-3 with TRBJ2-2, with D perhaps matching TRBD1 (7 bases). The CDR3 contains 16 residues. Per the germline V gene, CDR1 is SGHNT and CDR2 is YENEEA. Trimming left V 5 bases short and J 2 bases short, with 15 bases between. The CDR3 sequence: CASSQWRDRNTGELFF. The DNA for the CDR3 is TGTGCCAGCAGCCAGTGGAGGGACAGAAACACCGGGGAGCTGTTTTTT.

This clonotype was seen more than once but under ten times. The rearrangement links TRBV20-1 to TRBJ2-3; D may be TRBD1 (6 bases). V was clipped by 5 bases and J by 2 bases, with 17 bases between them. From germline, CDR1 is DFQATT and CDR2 SNEGSKA (reference sequence). The CDR3 runs to 15 residues. The CDR3 nucleotides are TGCAGTGCTCCCCGGACAGAGCCTTTCACAGATACGCAGTATTTT. Translating it yields CSAPRTEPFTDTQYF.

The V and J genes are TRBV5-1 and TRBJ2-7; 10 positions match TRBD2. This CDR3 has 15 residues. J gave up 3 bases and V 2 bases, and 5 bases lay outside the gene matches. Germline V gives CDR1 SGHRS, CDR2 YFSETQ. CDR3 region: CASSFTSGKDYEQYF. The CDR3 DNA follows: TGCGCCAGCAGCTTCACTAGCGGGAAAGACTACGAGCAGTACTTC.

The chain joins TRBV25-1 to TRBJ2-1, with TRBD2 identical over 9 bases. Per the germline V gene, CDR1 is MGHDK and CDR2 is SYGVNS. The CDR3 contains 16 residues. Trimming took 6 bases from V and 7 from J; bases not matched to a gene: 13. DNA for the CDR3: TGTGCCAGCAGCCCTTCTAGCGGGATAGGATTGAATGAGCAGTTCTTC. It codes for CASSPSSGIGLNEQFF.

This clonotype showed up just a few times. The genes are TRBV29-1 and TRBJ2-1; 11 bases fit TRBD2. Per germline, CDR1 SQVTM and CDR2 ANQGSEA. The CDR3 runs 15 residues. Trimming took 1 base from V and 4 from J; bases not matched to a gene: 3. The CDR3 DNA sequence: TGCAGCGTTGAAGGGGGACTAGCGGCATACAATGAGCAGTTCTTC. Its translation is CSVEGGLAAYNEQFF.

This clonotype was observed at least ten times. The chain links TRBV20-1 to TRBJ2-3; 7 nucleotides match TRBD1. This CDR3 contains 15 residues. Germline loops: CDR1 DFQATT, CDR2 SNEGSKA (reference sequence). J was trimmed by 2 bases and V by 3 bases; bases with no gene match: 8. CDR3 amino acids: CSARKPGQTTDTQYF. The CDR3 nucleotides are TGCAGTGCTAGGAAGCCGGGACAGACCACAGATACGCAGTATTTT.

V is TRBV7-8 and J is TRBJ2-7; D is unresolved. Trimming removed 6 bases at V and 0 bases at J, with 15 bases between. The CDR3 is 15 amino acids. Germline V gives CDR1 SGHVS, CDR2 FQNEAQ. The CDR3 sequence: CASSPGQVSSYEQYF. DNA of the CDR3: TGTGCCAGCAGTCCAGGCCAAGTAAGCTCCTACGAGCAGTACTTC. The entire variable domain, with the rest obtained from reference TRBV7-8 and TRBJ2-7, is as follows: GAGVSQSPRYKVAKRGQDVALRCDPISGHVSLFWYQQALGQGPEFLTYFQNEAQLDKSGLPSDRFFAERPEGSVSTLKIQRTQQEDSAVYLCASSPGQVSSYEQYFGPGTRLTVT.

This rearrangement joins TRBV7-6 to TRBJ2-1; D is ambiguous. From germline, CDR1 is SGHVS and CDR2 FNYEAQ. Trimming removed 1 base from V and 4 bases from J, with 17 bases in between. The CDR3 length is 17 residues. CDR3 protein: CASSLDPRLLGYNEQFF. DNA for the CDR3: TGTGCCAGCAGCTTAGACCCCAGACTTCTAGGGTACAATGAGCAGTTCTTC.

The V gene is TRBV12-3 or TRBV12-4, the J gene TRBJ1-1, with D tentatively TRBD1 (5 bases). V shed 2 bases and J shed 2 bases, with 9 bases lying between them. This CDR3 has 14 residues. CDR3 bases: TGTGCCAGCAGTTTATGGGGCACCAACACTGAAGCTTTCTTT. As protein: CASSLWGTNTEAFF.

This clonotype occurred a few times. The chain combines TRBV20-1 with TRBJ2-2; perhaps TRBD2 as D (6 bases). The CDR3 has 18 amino acids. V lost 1 base and J 2 bases, leaving 20 bases between the germline ends. Germline V gene data show CDR1 as DFQATT and CDR2 as SNEGSKA (reference sequence). The CDR3 reads CSARVGLALTLNTGELFF. In nucleotides, the CDR3 is TGCAGTGCTAGAGTTGGGCTAGCGCTGACTCTAAACACCGGGGAGCTGTTTTTT.

This clonotype has only a few counts. The gene calls are TRBV7-2 and TRBJ2-7; D gene ambiguous. V was clipped by 5 bases and J by 0 bases, with 14 bases between them. The CDR3 spans 15 residues. Per the germline V gene, CDR1 is SGHTA and CDR2 is FQGNSA. The CDR3 spells CASSPMHIFSYEQYF. The CDR3 DNA reads TGTGCCAGCAGCCCAATGCACATTTTCTCCTACGAGCAGTACTTC.

This clonotype was counted only a few times. This rearrangement joins TRBV10-3 to TRBJ2-7; the D gene is possibly TRBD1 (6 bases). This CDR3 contains 14 residues. Trimming stripped 10 bases from V and 4 bases from J, with 20 bases between. CDR1 is ENHRY and CDR2 is SYGVKD in the germline V gene. CDR3 sequence reads: CATTDSSKGYEQYF. CDR3 coding DNA: TGTGCCACTACGGACAGCTCTAAAGGGTACGAGCAGTACTTC.

This clonotype was counted a few times. The genes are TRBV28 and TRBJ2-5; no definite D call. Germline V gene lookup returns CDR1 MDHEN and CDR2 SYDVKM. The CDR3 is 13 residues long. The V and J ends lost 5 bases and 5 bases respectively, with 12 bases between them. In DNA, the CDR3 is TGTGCCAGCAGTCCGTCGAACGGGGAGACCCAGTACTTC. Amino acid sequence: CASSPSNGETQYF.

In this sample, this clonotype turned up a few times. The chain employs TRBV10-3 and TRBJ2-1, with D possibly matching TRBD1 (6 bases). The V end was cut by 6 bases, the J end by 5 bases, with 8 bases between. The length of the CDR3 is 12 residues. CDR1 and CDR2 (germline): ENHRY, SYGVKD. For the CDR3, the DNA is TGTGCCATCAGGGACAGACACAATGAGCAGTTCTTC. The encoded protein is CAIRDRHNEQFF.